These T cell receptor beta chains were read from a single sample in a study of identical twins. TCRdb reanalysed the 5' RACE reads using MiXCR and keeps one entry per CDR3 protein. The sample gives about 920,000 distinct CDR3 sequences, 10% to 15% of which show up once; about 1.5% is in the top ten. These data were also filed under a second study, of yellow fever vaccine responses in identical twins.

The sequenced sample consisted of PBMCs. The receptors derive from a woman between 18 and 29 years old in good health. Both conserved end residues are part of each CDR3. The D gene is left open where the match is weak. Only part of the rows carry a size: once, few, many, or a class if the clone is expanded.

d_gene	abundance	j_gene	v_gene	CDR3aa	CDR3nt
TRBD1	few	TRBJ1-1	TRBV30	CAWKGTGGAFF	TGTGCCTGGAAAGGGACAGGCGGCGCTTTCTTT
TRBD1	few	TRBJ1-6	TRBV12-3/TRBV12-4	CASRAPGQGGSPLHF	TGTGCCAGCAGAGCCCCGGGACAGGGAGGTTCACCCCTCCACTTT
TRBD2	.	TRBJ2-1	TRBV10-3	CAISDEGLVGHEQFF	TGTGCCATCAGTGACGAGGGACTAGTTGGCCATGAGCAGTTCTTC
.	many	TRBJ1-1	TRBV3-1	CASSQGLTNTEAFF	TGTGCCAGCAGCCAGGGACTTACGAACACTGAAGCTTTCTTT
.	.	TRBJ2-1	TRBV7-6	CASSLGLRYGEQFF	TGTGCCAGCAGCTTAGGACTACGCTACGGAGAGCAGTTCTTC
.	few	TRBJ1-5	TRBV28	CASSLKGGPQPQHF	TGTGCCAGCAGTTTAAAGGGGGGACCTCAGCCCCAGCATTTT
.	.	TRBJ2-2	TRBV10-1	CASSRIERELFF	TGCGCCAGCAGCCGCATTGAACGGGAGCTGTTTTTT
.	few	TRBJ2-1	TRBV20-1	CSALERTVSLHEQFF	TGCAGTGCTCTAGAGAGGACAGTTAGCCTCCATGAGCAGTTCTTC
.	.	TRBJ1-1	TRBV20-1	CSARPRVYTEAFF	TGCAGTGCTAGACCCCGGGTCTACACTGAAGCTTTCTTT
.	few	TRBJ1-2	TRBV6-1	CASTDQGYGYTF	TGTGCCAGCACGGACCAGGGCTATGGCTACACCTTC